Listed below are T cell receptor beta chains from one sample, sequenced in a study of blood T cell repertoires in COVID-19. Assay: immunoSEQ multiplex PCR; the TCRdb copy retains only in-frame clones and omits some. The sample lists 95,000 to 100,000 clones; approximately 86% were seen once. Material for sequencing was peripheral blood. These receptors came from a man at least 80 years old with acute or convalescent COVID-19. Both conserved end residues are part of each CDR3. The size field is filled for only some rows; it gives once, few, many or a size class.

15	TRBJ1-6	NA	TRBV27	CASSSSWTGSSPLHF
17	TRBJ2-6	NA	TRBV5-6	CASSLTGGLAGANVLTF
18	TRBJ1-5	NA	TRBV7-8	CASSPRPGTGFSNQPQHF
14	TRBJ1-1	NA	TRBV19	CASSVGQGGTEAFF
18	TRBJ2-7	NA	TRBV30	CAWSPGLRASTYRYEQYF
16	TRBJ2-2	NA	TRBV19	CAGARISGRGPGELFF
13	TRBJ1-1	NA	TRBV18	CASSPGSNTEAFF
18	TRBJ2-7	NA	TRBV7-2	CASSLEWLAGGLPREQYF
13	TRBJ2-2	NA	TRBV10-3	CAIRGAGTGELFF
15	TRBJ2-3	NA	TRBV27	CASSSGGTSTDTQYF
16	TRBJ1-1	few	TRBV5-4	CASSPARNRLNTEAFF
16	TRBJ1-5	NA	TRBV21-1	CASSKKRERQNQPQHF
16	TRBJ2-4	NA	TRBV28	CASSSTQMSAKNIQYF
14	TRBJ1-1	NA	TRBV7-2	CASSLSRQFTEAFF
12	TRBJ2-7	NA	TRBV12-3/TRBV12-4	CASSLQGGEQYF
15	TRBJ2-1	NA	TRBV7-2	CASAFGDRSNNEQFF
17	TRBJ2-2	NA	TRBV29-1	CSGLVSAAGIHTGELFF
13	TRBJ1-1	NA	TRBV12-3/TRBV12-4	CASSLKQGTEAFF
16	TRBJ1-3	NA	TRBV5-1	CASSLEGHNSGNTIYF
16	TRBJ2-5	NA	TRBV9	CASSVATGVGEETQYF
16	TRBJ1-5	NA	TRBV28	CASSQTGSRGNQPQHF
18	TRBJ2-1	NA	TRBV6-9	CASSLWTSGRHGYNEQFF
14	TRBJ2-7	NA	TRBV5-1	CASSLDGQGYEQYF
14	TRBJ2-1	NA	TRBV10-1	CARTRSGSYNEQFF
15	TRBJ1-5	NA	TRBV6-2/TRBV6-3	CASSFGQGGDQPQHF
14	TRBJ1-2	NA	TRBV5-1	CASSLVTGVYGYTF
18	TRBJ1-3	NA	TRBV3-1/TRBV3-2	CASSRGRLPWSSGNTIYF
15	TRBJ1-4	once	TRBV2	CASSADRGLGEKLFF
16	TRBJ2-7	NA	TRBV11-2	CASSIGTSRGSYEQYF